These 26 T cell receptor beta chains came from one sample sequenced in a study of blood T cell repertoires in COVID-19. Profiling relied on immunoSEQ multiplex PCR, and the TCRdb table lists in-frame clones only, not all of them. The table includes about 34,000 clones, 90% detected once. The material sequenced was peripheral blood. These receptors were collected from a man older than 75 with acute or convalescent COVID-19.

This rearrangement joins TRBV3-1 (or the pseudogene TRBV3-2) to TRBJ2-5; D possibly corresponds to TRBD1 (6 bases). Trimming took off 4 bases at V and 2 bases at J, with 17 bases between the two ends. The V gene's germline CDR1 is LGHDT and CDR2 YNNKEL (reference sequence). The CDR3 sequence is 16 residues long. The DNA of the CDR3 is TGTGCCAGCAGCCTACTCTACTCCGGACAGCAAGAGACCCAGTACTTC. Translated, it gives CASSLLYSGQQETQYF.

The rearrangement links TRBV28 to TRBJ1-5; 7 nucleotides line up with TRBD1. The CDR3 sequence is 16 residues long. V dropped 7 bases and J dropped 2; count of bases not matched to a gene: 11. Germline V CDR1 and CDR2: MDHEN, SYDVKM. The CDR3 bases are TGTGCCAGCACTCCAAGGGGGCGGGCGGGCAATCAGCCCCAGCATTTT. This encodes CASTPRGRAGNQPQHF.

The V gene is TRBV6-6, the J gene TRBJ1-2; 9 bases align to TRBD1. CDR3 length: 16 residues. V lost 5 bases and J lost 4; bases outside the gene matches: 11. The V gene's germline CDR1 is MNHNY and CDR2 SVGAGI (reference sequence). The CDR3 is CASSRAGQGQGYGYTF. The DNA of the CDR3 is TGTGCCAGCAGTCGCGCCGGACAGGGGCAGGGCTATGGCTACACCTTC.

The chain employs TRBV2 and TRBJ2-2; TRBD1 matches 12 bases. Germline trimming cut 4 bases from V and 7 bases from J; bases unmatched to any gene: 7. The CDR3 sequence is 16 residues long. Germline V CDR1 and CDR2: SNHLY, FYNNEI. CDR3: CASSGGGQGALGELFF. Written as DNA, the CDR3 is TGTGCCAGCAGTGGTGGGGGACAGGGGGCTCTCGGGGAGCTGTTTTTT.

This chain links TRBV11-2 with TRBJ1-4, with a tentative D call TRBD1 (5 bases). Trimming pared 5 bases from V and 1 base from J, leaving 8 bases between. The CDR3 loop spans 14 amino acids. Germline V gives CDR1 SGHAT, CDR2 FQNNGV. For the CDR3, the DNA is TGTGCCAGCAGCCCAGGGATAACTAATGAAAAACTGTTTTTT. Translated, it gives CASSPGITNEKLFF.

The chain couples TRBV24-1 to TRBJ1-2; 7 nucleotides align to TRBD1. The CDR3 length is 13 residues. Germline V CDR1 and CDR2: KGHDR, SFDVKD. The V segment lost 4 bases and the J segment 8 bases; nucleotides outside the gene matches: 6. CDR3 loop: CATSDAGGFGYTF. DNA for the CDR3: TGTGCCACCAGTGACGCAGGGGGGTTCGGCTACACCTTC.

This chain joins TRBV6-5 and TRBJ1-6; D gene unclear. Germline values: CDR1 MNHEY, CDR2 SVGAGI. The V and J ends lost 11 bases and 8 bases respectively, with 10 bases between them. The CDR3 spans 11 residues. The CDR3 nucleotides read TGTGCCTCGCAGCTAGATTCACCCCTCCACTTT. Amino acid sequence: CASQLDSPLHF.

CDR3 amino acids: CASSLGGGQPQHF. CDR3 sequence (DNA): TGTGCCAGCAGTTTAGGGGGAGGTCAGCCCCAGCATTTT. The chain has TRBV27 and TRBJ1-5; D might be TRBD1 (5 bases). The CDR3 loop spans 13 amino acids. V was pared by 2 bases and J by 6 bases, with 8 bases between. Germline CDR1 reads MNHEY; CDR2 reads SMNVEV (reference sequence).

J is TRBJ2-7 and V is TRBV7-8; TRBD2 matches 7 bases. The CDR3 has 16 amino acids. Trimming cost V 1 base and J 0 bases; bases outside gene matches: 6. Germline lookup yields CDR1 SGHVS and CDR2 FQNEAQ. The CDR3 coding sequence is TGTGCCAGCAGCTTAGGAGGGCGGGGGATCTCCTACGAGCAGTACTTC. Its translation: CASSLGGRGISYEQYF.

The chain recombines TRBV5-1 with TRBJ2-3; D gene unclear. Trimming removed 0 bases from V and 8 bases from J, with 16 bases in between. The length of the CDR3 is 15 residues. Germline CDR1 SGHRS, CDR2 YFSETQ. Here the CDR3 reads CASSLVSIPQRTQYF. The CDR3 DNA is TGCGCCAGCAGCTTGGTATCGATTCCCCAGCGTACGCAGTATTTT. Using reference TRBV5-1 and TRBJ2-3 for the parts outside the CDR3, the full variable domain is KAGVTQTPRYLIKTRGQQVTLSCSPISGHRSVSWYQQTPGQGLQFLFEYFSETQRNKGNFPGRFSGRQFSNSRSEMNVSTLELGDSALYLCASSLVSIPQRTQYFGPGTRLTVL.

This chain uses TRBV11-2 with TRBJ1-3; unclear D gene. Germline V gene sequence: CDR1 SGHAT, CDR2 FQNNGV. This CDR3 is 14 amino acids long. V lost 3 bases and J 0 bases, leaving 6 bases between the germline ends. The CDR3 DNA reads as TGTGCCAGCAGCTTCGGTTTCTCTGGAAACACCATATATTTT. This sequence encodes CASSFGFSGNTIYF.

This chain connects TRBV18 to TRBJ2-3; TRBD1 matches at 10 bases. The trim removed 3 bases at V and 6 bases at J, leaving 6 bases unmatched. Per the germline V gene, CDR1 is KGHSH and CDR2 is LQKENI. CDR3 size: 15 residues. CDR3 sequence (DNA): TGTGCCAGCTCACCCGGGACAGGGGCCTTGGATACGCAGTATTTT. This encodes CASSPGTGALDTQYF.

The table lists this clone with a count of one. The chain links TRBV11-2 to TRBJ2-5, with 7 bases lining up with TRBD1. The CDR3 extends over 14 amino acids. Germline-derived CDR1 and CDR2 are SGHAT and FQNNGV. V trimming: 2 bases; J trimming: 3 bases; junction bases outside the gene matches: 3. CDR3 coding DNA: TGTGCCAGCAGCTTAATTACAGGGGAAGAGACCCAGTACTTC. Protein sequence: CASSLITGEETQYF.

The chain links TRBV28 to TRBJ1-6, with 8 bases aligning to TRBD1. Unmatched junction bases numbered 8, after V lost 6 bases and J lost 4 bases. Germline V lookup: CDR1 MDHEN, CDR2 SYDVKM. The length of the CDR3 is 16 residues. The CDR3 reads CASREMDRAYNSPLHF. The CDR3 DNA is TGTGCCAGCAGGGAAATGGACAGGGCATATAATTCACCCCTCCACTTT.

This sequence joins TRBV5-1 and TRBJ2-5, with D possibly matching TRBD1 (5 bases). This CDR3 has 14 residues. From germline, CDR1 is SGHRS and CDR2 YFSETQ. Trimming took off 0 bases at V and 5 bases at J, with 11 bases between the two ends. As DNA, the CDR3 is TGCGCCAGCAGCTTGGACAGGCCGCGGGAGACCCAGTACTTC. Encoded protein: CASSLDRPRETQYF.

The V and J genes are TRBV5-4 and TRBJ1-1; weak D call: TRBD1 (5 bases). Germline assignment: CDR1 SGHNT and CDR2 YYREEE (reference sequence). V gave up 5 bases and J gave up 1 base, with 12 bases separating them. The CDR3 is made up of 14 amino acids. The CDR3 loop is CASRSETGNTEAFF. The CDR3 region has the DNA TGTGCCAGCAGATCAGAAACAGGGAACACTGAAGCTTTCTTT.

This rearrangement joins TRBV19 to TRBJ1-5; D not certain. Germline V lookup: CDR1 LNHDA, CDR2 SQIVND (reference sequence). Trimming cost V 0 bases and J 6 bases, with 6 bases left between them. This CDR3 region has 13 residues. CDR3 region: CASSIEGSQPQHF. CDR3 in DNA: TGTGCCAGTAGTATAGAGGGGAGTCAGCCCCAGCATTTT.

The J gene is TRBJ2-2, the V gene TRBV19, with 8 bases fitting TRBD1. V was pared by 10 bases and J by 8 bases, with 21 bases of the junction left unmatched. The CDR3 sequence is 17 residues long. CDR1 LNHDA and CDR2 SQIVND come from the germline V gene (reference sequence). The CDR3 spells CAMTPRGQGAMGGELFF. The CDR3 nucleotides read TGTGCCATGACCCCCAGGGGCCAGGGGGCAATGGGTGGGGAGCTGTTTTTT.

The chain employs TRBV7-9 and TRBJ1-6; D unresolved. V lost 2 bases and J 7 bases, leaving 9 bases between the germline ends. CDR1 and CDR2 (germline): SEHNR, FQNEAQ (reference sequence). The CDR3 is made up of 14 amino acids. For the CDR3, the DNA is TGTGCCAGCAGCTTACAAAGTGCGAATTCACCCCTCCACTTT. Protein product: CASSLQSANSPLHF.

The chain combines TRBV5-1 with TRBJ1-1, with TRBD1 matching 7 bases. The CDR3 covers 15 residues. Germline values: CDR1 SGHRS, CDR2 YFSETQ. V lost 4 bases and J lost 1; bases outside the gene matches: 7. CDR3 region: CASSPGTEPNTEAFF. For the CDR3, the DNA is TGCGCCAGCAGCCCGGGGACAGAACCGAACACTGAAGCTTTCTTT.

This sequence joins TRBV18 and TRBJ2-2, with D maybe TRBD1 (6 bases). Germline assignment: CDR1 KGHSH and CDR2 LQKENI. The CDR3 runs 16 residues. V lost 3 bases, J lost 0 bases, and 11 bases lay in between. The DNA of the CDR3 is TGTGCCAGCTCACCGCCAGGGGCGGCGAACACCGGGGAGCTGTTTTTT. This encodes CASSPPGAANTGELFF.

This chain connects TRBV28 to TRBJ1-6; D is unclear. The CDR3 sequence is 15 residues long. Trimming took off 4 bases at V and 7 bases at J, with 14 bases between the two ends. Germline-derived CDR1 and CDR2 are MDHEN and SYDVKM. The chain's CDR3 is CASSSGVRGNSPLHF. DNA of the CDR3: TGTGCCAGCAGTTCCGGAGTAAGAGGGAATTCACCCCTCCACTTT.

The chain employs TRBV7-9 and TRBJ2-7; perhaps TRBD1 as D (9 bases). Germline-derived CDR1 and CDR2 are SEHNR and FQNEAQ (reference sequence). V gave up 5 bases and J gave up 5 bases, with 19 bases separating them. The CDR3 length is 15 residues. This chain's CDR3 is CASSRGGQGHHEQYF. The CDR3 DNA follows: TGTGCCAGCAGCCGGGGGGGACAGGGTCACCACGAGCAGTACTTC.

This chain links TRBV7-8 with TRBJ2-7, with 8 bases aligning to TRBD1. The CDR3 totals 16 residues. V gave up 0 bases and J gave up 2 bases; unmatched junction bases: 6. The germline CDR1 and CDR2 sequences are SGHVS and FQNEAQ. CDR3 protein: CASSLAPTGAAYEQYF. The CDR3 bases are TGTGCCAGCAGCTTAGCTCCGACAGGGGCCGCCTACGAGCAGTACTTC. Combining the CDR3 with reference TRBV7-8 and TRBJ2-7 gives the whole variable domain GAGVSQSPRYKVAKRGQDVALRCDPISGHVSLFWYQQALGQGPEFLTYFQNEAQLDKSGLPSDRFFAERPEGSVSTLKIQRTQQEDSAVYLCASSLAPTGAAYEQYFGPGTRLTVT.

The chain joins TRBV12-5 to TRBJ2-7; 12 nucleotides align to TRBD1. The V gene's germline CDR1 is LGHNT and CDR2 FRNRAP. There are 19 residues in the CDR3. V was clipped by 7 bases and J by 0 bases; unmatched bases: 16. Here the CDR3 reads CASALSLGTGGSSSYEQYF. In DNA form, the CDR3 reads TGTGCTAGTGCCCTGTCCCTGGGGACAGGGGGCTCTAGCTCCTACGAGCAGTACTTC.

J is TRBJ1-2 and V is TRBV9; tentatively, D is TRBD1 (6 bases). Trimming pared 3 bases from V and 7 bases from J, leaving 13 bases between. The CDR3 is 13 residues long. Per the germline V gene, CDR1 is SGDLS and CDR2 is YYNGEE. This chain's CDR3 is CASSADAGVGYTF. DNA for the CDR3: TGTGCCAGCAGCGCAGATGCAGGGGTTGGCTACACCTTC. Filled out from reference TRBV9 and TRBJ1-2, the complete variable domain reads DSGVTQTPKHLITATGQRVTLRCSPRSGDLSVYWYQQSLDQGLQFLIQYYNGEERAKGNILERFSAQQFPDLHSELNLSSLELGDSALYFCASSADAGVGYTFGSGTRLTVV.